This is a list of T cell receptor beta chains from one sample in a study of Ad26.COV2.S vaccination and SARS-CoV-2 variants. Sequenced by immunoSEQ multiplex PCR; TCRdb stores in-frame clones only, minus some. The sample yields under 600,000 clones, 89% seen once. This sample comprised peripheral blood, obtained in a trial of Ad26.COV2.S vaccine versus placebo. Receptor source: a person between 18 and 59 years old who received the Ad26.COV2.S COVID-19 vaccine or a placebo. Each CDR3 is given with its conserved first and last residue. The order of the fields is V gene, CDR3 protein.

TRBV14	CASSQVVGVADTQYF
TRBV4-3	CASSQDKLPHYGYTF
TRBV4-2	CASSQETVNYGYTF
TRBV3-1/TRBV3-2	CATSARGNSPLHF
TRBV28	CASSFQGSNQPQHF
TRBV3-1/TRBV3-2	CASSHRTSGRGDEQFF
TRBV7-8	CASSYSPRTSTDTQYF
TRBV7-9	CASSSRTSGAEDTQYF
TRBV10-3	CAISDGYSNQPQHF
TRBV28	CASIGGPYGYTF
TRBV6-5	CASSSKSDRINYGYTF
TRBV7-9	CASSLLGAYSGNTIYF
TRBV5-4	CASSPHGGANYGYTF
TRBV27	CASSLSPLSSYNEQFF
TRBV6-5	CASSRTRADTQYF
TRBV28	CASWRTSETGELFF
TRBV4-3	CASSSSGPGAEAFF
TRBV7-9	CASSSHYGTGGSGELFF
TRBV7-9	CASSLLLAADNEQFF
TRBV6-1	CASSETLGSSYNSPLHF
TRBV6-5	CASSRRDNYGYTF
TRBV6-5	CASSYDSDDEQFF
TRBV6-5	CASRWGEDTEAFF
TRBV5-6	CASSAGWGNGYTF
TRBV4-1	CASSQGLAGSTQYF
TRBV2	CASSPRGQMNTEAFF
TRBV6-5	CASSYSWRGKYSPLHF
TRBV7-3	CASSASGAQETQYF
TRBV27	CASSLSRGYNSPLHF
TRBV10-3	CAISAGLAGSTSTDTQYF
TRBV11-2	CASSLLSGTDTQYF
TRBV2	CASRGKQRSNSPLHF
TRBV18	CASSPATNYGYTF
TRBV5-1	CASSGTGAEALHF
TRBV10-3	CATNLLDRGNADTQYF
TRBV7-9	CASIQGGYYNEQFF
TRBV7-8	CASSPGLRIGYEQYF
TRBV27	CASSLFGTSNSPLHF
TRBV30	CAWSGSSLSTDTQYF
TRBV3-1/TRBV3-2	CASRPQGLPYNEQFF
TRBV11-2	CASSLVTPQAFF
TRBV6-5	CASSILYTGELFF
TRBV30	CAWGGNNEQFF